This is a list of T cell receptor beta chains from one sample in a study of cytomegalovirus exposure and HLA in healthy donors. Clones were read by immunoSEQ multiplex PCR, and TCRdb kept only the in-frame ones, dropping some. The sample lists 140,000 to 150,000 clones, 78% occurring once. Sequencing was carried out using PBMCs. These receptors all come from a man in his forties in good health and CMV-seropositive. Both conserved end residues are trimmed from each CDR3. Fields, in order: V gene, CDR3 protein.

V gene: TRBV6-1; CDR3 protein: ASGRGISYEQY
V gene: TRBV7-9; CDR3 protein: SSSLGVAGVRYEQF
V gene: TRBV6-5; CDR3 protein: ASSYEAGGPPYEQY
V gene: TRBV27; CDR3 protein: ASSLRPPEMNTEAF
V gene: TRBV4-1; CDR3 protein: ASSQDGQVGTQY
V gene: TRBV10-1; CDR3 protein: ASQDYSNQPQH
V gene: TRBV28; CDR3 protein: ASSLQGAPGDEQY
V gene: TRBV7-9; CDR3 protein: ASGSFDYT
V gene: TRBV7-8; CDR3 protein: ASSFSRLDALDTQY
V gene: TRBV18; CDR3 protein: ASSPGQTPGNTIY
V gene: TRBV10-1; CDR3 protein: ASNPGISEQY
V gene: TRBV5-1; CDR3 protein: ASSYVSGSLNEQF
V gene: TRBV6-1; CDR3 protein: ASSEPPSGDTYNEQF
V gene: TRBV11-2; CDR3 protein: ASSLSSGSYEQY
V gene: TRBV19; CDR3 protein: ASSLTGDLETQY
V gene: TRBV29-1; CDR3 protein: SVVGTGASGNTIY